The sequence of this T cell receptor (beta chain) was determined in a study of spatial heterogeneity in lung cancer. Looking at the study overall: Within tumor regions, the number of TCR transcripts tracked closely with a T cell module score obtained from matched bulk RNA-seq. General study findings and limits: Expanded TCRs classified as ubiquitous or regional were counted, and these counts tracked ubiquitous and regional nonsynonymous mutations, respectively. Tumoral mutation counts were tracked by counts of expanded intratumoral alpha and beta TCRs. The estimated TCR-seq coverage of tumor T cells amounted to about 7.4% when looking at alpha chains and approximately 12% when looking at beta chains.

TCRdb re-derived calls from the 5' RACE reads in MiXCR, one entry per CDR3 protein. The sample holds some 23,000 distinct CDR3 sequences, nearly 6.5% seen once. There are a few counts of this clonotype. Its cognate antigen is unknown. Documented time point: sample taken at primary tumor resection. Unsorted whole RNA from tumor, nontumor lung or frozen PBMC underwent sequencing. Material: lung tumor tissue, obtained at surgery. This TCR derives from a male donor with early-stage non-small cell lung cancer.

CDR3 sequence (DNA): TGTGCCAGCAGCCACGAGACGGAAAAACTGTTTTTT. This sequence encodes CASSHETEKLFF. This rearrangement joins TRBV25-1 to TRBJ1-4; D ambiguous. The CDR3 covers 12 residues. V shed 6 bases and J shed 8 bases, with 10 bases lying between them. Germline V gene data show CDR1 as MGHDK and CDR2 as SYGVNS.